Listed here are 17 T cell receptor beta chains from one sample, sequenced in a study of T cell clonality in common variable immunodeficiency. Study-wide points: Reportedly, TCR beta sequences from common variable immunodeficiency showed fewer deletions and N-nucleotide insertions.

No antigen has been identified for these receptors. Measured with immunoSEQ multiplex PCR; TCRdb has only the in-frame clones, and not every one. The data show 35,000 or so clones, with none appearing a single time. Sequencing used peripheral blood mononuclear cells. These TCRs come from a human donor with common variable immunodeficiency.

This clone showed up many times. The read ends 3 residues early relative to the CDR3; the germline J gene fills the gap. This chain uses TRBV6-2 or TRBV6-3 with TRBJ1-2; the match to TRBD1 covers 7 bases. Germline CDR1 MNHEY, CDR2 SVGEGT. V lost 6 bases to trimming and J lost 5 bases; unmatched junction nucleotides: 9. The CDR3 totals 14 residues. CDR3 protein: CASRSLGQRYGYTF. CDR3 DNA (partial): TGTGCCAGCAGATCCCTGGGACAGAGATATGGC.

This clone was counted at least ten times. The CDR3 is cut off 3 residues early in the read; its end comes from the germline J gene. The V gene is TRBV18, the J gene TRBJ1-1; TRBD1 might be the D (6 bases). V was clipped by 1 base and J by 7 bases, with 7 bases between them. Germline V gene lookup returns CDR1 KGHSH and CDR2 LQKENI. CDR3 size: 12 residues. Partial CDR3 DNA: TGTGCCAGCTCACCACAACAGGGTGAA. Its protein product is CASSPQQGE. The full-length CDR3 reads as CASSPQQGEAFF.

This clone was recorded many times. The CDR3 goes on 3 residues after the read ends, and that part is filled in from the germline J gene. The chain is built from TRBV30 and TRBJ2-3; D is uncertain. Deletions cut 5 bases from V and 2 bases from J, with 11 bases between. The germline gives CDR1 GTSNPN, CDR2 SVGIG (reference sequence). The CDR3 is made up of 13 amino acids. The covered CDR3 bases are TGTGCCTGGGCCCGCGGAGTCACAGATACG. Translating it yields CAWARGVTDT. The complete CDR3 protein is CAWARGVTDTQYF.

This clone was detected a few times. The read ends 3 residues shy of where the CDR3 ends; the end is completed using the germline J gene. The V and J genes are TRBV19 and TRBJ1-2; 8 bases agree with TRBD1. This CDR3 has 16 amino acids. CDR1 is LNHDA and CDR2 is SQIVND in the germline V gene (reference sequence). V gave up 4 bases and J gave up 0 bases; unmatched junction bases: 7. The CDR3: CASSRQGIPSNYGYTF. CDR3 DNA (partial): TGTGCCAGTAGTAGACAGGGGATCCCCTCTAACTATGGC.

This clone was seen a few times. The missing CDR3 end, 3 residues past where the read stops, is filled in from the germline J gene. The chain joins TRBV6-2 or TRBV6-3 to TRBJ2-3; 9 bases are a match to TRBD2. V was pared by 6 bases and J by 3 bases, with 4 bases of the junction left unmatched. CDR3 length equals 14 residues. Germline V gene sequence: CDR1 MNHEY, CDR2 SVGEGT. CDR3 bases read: TGTGCCAGCAGCCGCGGGGGGGAGACAGATACG. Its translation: CASSRGGETDT. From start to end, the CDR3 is CASSRGGETDTQYF.

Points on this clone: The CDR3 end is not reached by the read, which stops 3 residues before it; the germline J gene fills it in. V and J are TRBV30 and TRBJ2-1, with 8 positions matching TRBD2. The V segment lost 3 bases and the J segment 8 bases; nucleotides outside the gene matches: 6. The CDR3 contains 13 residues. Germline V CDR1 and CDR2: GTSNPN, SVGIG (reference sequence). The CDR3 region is CAWSGLAGDEQFF. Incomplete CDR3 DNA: TGTGCCTGGAGCGGACTAGCTGGCGATGAG.

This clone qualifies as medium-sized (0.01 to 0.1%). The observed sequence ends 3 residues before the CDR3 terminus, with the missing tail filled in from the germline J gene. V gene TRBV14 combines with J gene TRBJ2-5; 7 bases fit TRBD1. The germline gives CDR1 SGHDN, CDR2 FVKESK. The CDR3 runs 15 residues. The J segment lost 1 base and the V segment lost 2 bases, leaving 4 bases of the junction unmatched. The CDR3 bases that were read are TGTGCCAGCAGCCAAAATGGACAGGTCCAAGAGACC. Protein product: CASSQNGQVQET. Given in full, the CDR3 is CASSQNGQVQETQYF.

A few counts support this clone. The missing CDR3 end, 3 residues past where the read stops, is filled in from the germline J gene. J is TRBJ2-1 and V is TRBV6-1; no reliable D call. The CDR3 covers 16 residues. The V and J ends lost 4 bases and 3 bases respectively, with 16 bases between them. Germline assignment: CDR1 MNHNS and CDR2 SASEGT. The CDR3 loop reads CASSVPRIANYNEQFF. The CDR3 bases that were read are TGTGCCAGCAGTGTGCCGAGAATCGCGAACTACAATGAG.

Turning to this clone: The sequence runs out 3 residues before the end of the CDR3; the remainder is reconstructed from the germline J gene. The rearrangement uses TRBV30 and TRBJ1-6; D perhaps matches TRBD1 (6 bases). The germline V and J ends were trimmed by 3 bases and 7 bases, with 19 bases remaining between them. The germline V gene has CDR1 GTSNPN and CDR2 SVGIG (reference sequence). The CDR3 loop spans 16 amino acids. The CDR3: CAWRAQGSVMNSPLHF. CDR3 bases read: TGTGCCTGGAGAGCACAGGGTTCCGTAATGAATTCACCC.

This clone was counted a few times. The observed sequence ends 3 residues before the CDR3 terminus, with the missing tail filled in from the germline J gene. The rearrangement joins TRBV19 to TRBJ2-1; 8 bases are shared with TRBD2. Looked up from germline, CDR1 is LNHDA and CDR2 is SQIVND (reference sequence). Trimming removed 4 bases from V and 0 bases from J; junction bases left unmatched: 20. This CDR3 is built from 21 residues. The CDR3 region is CASSTTSGTSHAKSSYNEQFF. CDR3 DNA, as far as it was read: TGTGCCAGTAGTACTACATCCGGGACTAGTCATGCCAAGAGCTCCTACAATGAG.

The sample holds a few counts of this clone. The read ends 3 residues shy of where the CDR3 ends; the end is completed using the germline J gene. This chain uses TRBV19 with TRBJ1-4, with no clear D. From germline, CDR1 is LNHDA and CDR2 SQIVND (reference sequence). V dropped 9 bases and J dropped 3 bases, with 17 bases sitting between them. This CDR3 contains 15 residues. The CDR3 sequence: CASAARVGANEKLFF. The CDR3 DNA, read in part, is TGTGCCAGCGCCGCGAGGGTCGGTGCTAATGAAAAA.

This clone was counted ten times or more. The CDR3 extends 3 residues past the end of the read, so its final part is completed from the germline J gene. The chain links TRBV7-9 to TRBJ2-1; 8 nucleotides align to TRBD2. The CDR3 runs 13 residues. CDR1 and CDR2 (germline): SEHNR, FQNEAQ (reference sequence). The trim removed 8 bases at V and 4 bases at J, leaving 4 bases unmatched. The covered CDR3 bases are TGTGCCAGCTCCGGGGGGGGTTACAATGAG. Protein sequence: CASSGGGYNE. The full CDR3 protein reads CASSGGGYNEQFF.

The part of the CDR3 DNA that was read is TGTGCCAGTAGTATGGGTCGCAGGGAGAATGAAAAA. Protein product: CASSMGRRENEK. The complete CDR3 protein is CASSMGRRENEKLFF. This chain joins TRBV19 and TRBJ1-4; D perhaps matches TRBD1 (5 bases). Read data end 3 residues before the CDR3 end; the end is taken from the germline J gene. This CDR3 is 15 amino acids long. Between the trimmed V and J ends, which lost 3 bases and 5 bases, there was a span of 13 bases. Per the germline V gene, CDR1 is LNHDA and CDR2 is SQIVND (reference sequence).

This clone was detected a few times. CDR3 bases read: TGTGCCAGCAGTGGCTTCCACTTGAACACCGGGGAG. Protein product: CASSGFHLNTGE. The whole CDR3 protein is CASSGFHLNTGELFF. This rearrangement joins TRBV6-1 to TRBJ2-2; D not certain. The sequenced fragment ends 3 residues before the CDR3 boundary, so the rest is inferred from the germline J gene. CDR3 size: 15 residues. Trimming stripped 4 bases from V and 1 base from J, with 10 bases between. In germline, CDR1 is MNHNS, CDR2 SASEGT.

The covered CDR3 bases are TGTGCCAGCTCCGGACAGGGAGCAGATACG. This encodes CASSGQGADT. The full-length CDR3 reads as CASSGQGADTQYF. The rearrangement joins TRBV18 to TRBJ2-3, with TRBD1 matching 8 bases. Sequencing ends 3 residues short of the CDR3 end; the germline J gene provides the rest. CDR1 and CDR2 from the germline V gene are KGHSH and LQKENI. CDR3 length: 13 residues. Germline trimming cut 6 bases from V and 4 bases from J; bases unmatched to any gene: 3.

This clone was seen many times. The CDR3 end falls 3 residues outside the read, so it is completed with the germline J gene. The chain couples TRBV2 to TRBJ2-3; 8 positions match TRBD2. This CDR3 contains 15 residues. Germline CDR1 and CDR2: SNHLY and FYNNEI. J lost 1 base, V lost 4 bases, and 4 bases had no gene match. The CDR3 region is CASSGTGGGTDTQYF. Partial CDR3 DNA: TGTGCCAGCAGTGGTACCGGGGGGGGCACAGATACG.

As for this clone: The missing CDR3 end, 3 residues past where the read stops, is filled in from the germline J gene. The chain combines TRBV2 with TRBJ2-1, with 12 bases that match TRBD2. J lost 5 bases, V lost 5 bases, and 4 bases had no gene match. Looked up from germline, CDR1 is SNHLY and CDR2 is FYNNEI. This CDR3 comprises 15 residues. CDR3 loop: CASSSLAGGNNEQFF. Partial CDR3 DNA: TGTGCCAGCAGTTCCCTAGCGGGGGGGAACAATGAG.